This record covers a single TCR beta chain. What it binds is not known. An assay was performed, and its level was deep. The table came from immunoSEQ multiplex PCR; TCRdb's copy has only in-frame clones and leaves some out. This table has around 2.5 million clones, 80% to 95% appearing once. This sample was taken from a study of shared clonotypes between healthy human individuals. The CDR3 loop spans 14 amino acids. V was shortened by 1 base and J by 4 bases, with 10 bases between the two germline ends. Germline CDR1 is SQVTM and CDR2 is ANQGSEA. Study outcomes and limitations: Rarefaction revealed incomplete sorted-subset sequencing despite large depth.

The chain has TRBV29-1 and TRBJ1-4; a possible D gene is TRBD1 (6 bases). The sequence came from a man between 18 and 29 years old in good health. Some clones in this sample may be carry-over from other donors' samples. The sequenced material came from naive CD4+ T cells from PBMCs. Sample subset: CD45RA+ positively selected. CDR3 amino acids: CSVEGGHGNEKLFF. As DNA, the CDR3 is TGCAGCGTTGAAGGGGGACACGGTAATGAAAAACTGTTTTTT.